This TCR beta chain was sequenced for a study of response to subunit inactivated influenza vaccine. This clonotype was picked up a small number of times. TCRdb used MiXCR to reprocess the RT-PCR reads, holding one entry per CDR3 protein. The sample yields 150,000 to 200,000 distinct CDR3 sequences, approximately 12% seen once. The CDR3 consists of 13 residues. J was trimmed by 7 bases and V by 5 bases; bases with no gene match: 9. Germline lookup yields CDR1 GTSNPN and CDR2 SVGIG (reference sequence). This same sample was also part of a study on T cells expressing NK-cell markers. As that study records: cDNA encoding TCR beta was synthesized via 5'RACE template switching incorporating UMIs.

The source was CD8+ T cells sorted from PBMCs, collected 11 to 12 days after vaccination. The source of this sequence is a man in his forties or fifties who received an inactivated influenza vaccine. The chain joins TRBV30 to TRBJ1-2, with 8 bases fitting TRBD1. CDR3 sequence reads: CAWDFQGAGGYTF. The CDR3 DNA reads TGTGCCTGGGACTTCCAGGGGGCTGGTGGCTACACCTTC.